Each of the 26 T cell receptor beta chains below was sequenced from the same sample in a study of Ad26.COV2.S vaccination and SARS-CoV-2 variants. The treatment here: 15 to 20 received Ad26.COV2.S at low or high dose, single or two shots; about 5 received placebo; per-sample allocation not given. Sampling was done on day 63 after the first vaccine or placebo injection. Sequencing used immunoSEQ multiplex PCR; TCRdb keeps in-frame clones, though not all of them. The table records fewer than 800,000 clones, roughly 90% of them present only once. This specimen was peripheral blood, taken in a trial of Ad26.COV2.S vaccine versus placebo. These receptor sequences come from a person between 18 and 65 years old who received the Ad26.COV2.S COVID-19 vaccine or a placebo.

J is TRBJ1-5 and V is TRBV5-1, with TRBD1 as a possible D gene (5 bases). Germline CDR1 is SGHRS and CDR2 is YFSETQ. The length of the CDR3 is 14 residues. Trimming pared 5 bases from V and 2 bases from J, leaving 11 bases between. CDR3 loop: CASRAGGGNQPQHF. The DNA for the CDR3 is TGCGCCAGCAGAGCCGGGGGAGGCAATCAGCCCCAGCATTTT.

The CDR3 bases are TGTGCCAGCAGCGCCAGCGGGAGACCCACAGATACGCAGTATTTT. The encoded protein is CASSASGRPTDTQYF. The rearrangement joins TRBV9 to TRBJ2-3; 8 bases are shared with TRBD2. This CDR3 is 15 amino acids long. Losses at the gene ends were 3 bases for V and 2 bases for J; bases not matched to a gene: 5. Germline CDR1 is SGDLS and CDR2 is YYNGEE.

The chain recombines TRBV19 with TRBJ1-5; the match to TRBD1 covers 10 bases. Trimming at V came to 5 bases and at J to 6 bases, leaving 7 bases not matched to a gene. The CDR3 runs to 15 residues. The V gene's germline CDR1 is LNHDA and CDR2 SQIVND (reference sequence). The CDR3 is CASSSWDRGVQPQHF. The DNA of the CDR3 is TGTGCCAGTAGTTCGTGGGACAGGGGAGTTCAGCCCCAGCATTTT.

This sequence joins TRBV5-6 and TRBJ1-2, with D unresolved. The V and J ends lost 6 bases and 1 base respectively, with 10 bases between them. The CDR3 is 13 amino acids. Per germline, CDR1 SGHDT and CDR2 YYEEEE. The CDR3 nucleotides are TGTGCCAGCACTTTGAGGTATAACTATGGCTACACCTTC. Its protein is CASTLRYNYGYTF.

CDR3 protein: CASSPGGATGELFF. The CDR3 DNA reads TGTGCCAGCAGTCCGGGTGGCGCTACCGGGGAGCTGTTTTTT. The J gene is TRBJ2-2, the V gene TRBV11-2, with no clear D. This CDR3 has 14 amino acids. V was pared by 6 bases and J by 5 bases, with 13 bases between. Germline lookup yields CDR1 SGHAT and CDR2 FQNNGV.

This clone showed up just once. The J gene is TRBJ2-1, the V gene TRBV19; 10 nucleotides line up with TRBD1. V dropped 6 bases and J dropped 2; count of bases not matched to a gene: 1. The CDR3 extends over 14 amino acids. The germline gives CDR1 LNHDA, CDR2 SQIVND (reference sequence). The CDR3 DNA is TGTGCCAGTAGGGACAGGGGGACCTACAATGAGCAGTTCTTC. This codes for CASRDRGTYNEQFF.

There are many counts of this clone. This chain uses TRBV5-1 with TRBJ1-2; 8 nucleotides align to TRBD1. This CDR3 has 15 amino acids. Per germline, CDR1 SGHRS and CDR2 YFSETQ. V shed 4 bases, J shed 4 bases, and the junction held 9 bases outside the gene matches. Written as DNA, the CDR3 is TGCGCCAGCAGCCCCTCTGACAGGGGAGGCTATGGCTACACCTTC. As protein: CASSPSDRGGYGYTF.

The count of this clone is one. The chain recombines TRBV5-1 with TRBJ2-7, with TRBD1 matching over 8 bases. Losses at the gene ends were 2 bases for V and 0 bases for J; bases not matched to a gene: 1. CDR3 length: 14 residues. Germline V gene sequence: CDR1 SGHRS, CDR2 YFSETQ. The CDR3 coding sequence is TGCGCCAGCAGCTTTGGACAGGGCTCCTACGAGCAGTACTTC. Encoded protein: CASSFGQGSYEQYF. Full variable domain (remainder filled in from reference TRBV5-1 and TRBJ2-7): KAGVTQTPRYLIKTRGQQVTLSCSPISGHRSVSWYQQTPGQGLQFLFEYFSETQRNKGNFPGRFSGRQFSNSRSEMNVSTLELGDSALYLCASSFGQGSYEQYFGPGTRLTVT.

The chain uses TRBV6-5 and TRBJ2-1, with D unresolved. V dropped 6 bases and J dropped 3 bases, with 12 bases sitting between them. CDR1 and CDR2 (germline): MNHEY, SVGAGI. The CDR3 is made up of 14 amino acids. CDR3 amino acids: CASSRSSSYNEQFF. CDR3 coding DNA: TGTGCCAGCAGCCGATCCTCTAGCTACAATGAGCAGTTCTTC.

The rearrangement links TRBV27 to TRBJ1-4; D possibly corresponds to TRBD1 (6 bases). The CDR3 consists of 17 residues. The V gene lost 5 bases and the J gene lost 0 bases, with 16 bases spanning the gap. In germline, CDR1 is MNHEY, CDR2 SMNVEV (reference sequence). CDR3: CASSPRGGPPTNEKLFF. Written as DNA, the CDR3 is TGTGCCAGCAGTCCCCGAGGGGGGCCCCCAACTAATGAAAAACTGTTTTTT. The full variable domain, rest sourced from reference TRBV27 and TRBJ1-4, is EAQVTQNPRYLITVTGKKLTVTCSQNMNHEYMSWYRQDPGLGLRQIYYSMNVEVTDKGDVPEGYKVSRKEKRNFPLILESPSPNQTSLYFCASSPRGGPPTNEKLFFGSGTQLSVL.

This clone was seen a few times. The CDR3, as DNA: TGCGCCAGCAGAGGTCCGGGACAGGGAGGCGAAAAACTGTTTTTT. This encodes CASRGPGQGGEKLFF. This chain connects TRBV5-1 to TRBJ1-4; 9 nucleotides agree with TRBD1. The V gene's germline CDR1 is SGHRS and CDR2 YFSETQ. The junction had 10 bases not matched to a gene; V was cut back by 5 bases and J by 8 bases. CDR3 length: 15 amino acids.

The rearrangement joins TRBV3-1 (or the pseudogene TRBV3-2) to TRBJ1-2; the D is unclear. The CDR3 consists of 15 residues. Germline-derived CDR1 and CDR2 are LGHDT and YNNKEL (reference sequence). V dropped 5 bases and J dropped 4 bases, with 17 bases sitting between them. CDR3 loop: CASSNLTAALYGYTF. CDR3 DNA: TGTGCCAGCAGCAATCTCACCGCAGCACTCTATGGCTACACCTTC.

This clone was seen more than once but under ten times. The chain combines TRBV3-1 (or the pseudogene TRBV3-2) with TRBJ2-2; D gene uncertain. The CDR3 extends over 14 amino acids. Trimming cost V 1 base and J 1 base, with 4 bases left between them. Germline CDR1 LGHDT, CDR2 YNNKEL (reference sequence). The CDR3 protein is CASSQALNTGELFF. The DNA for the CDR3 is TGTGCCAGCAGCCAAGCTTTGAACACCGGGGAGCTGTTTTTT.

This chain uses TRBV24-1 with TRBJ2-5; D is perhaps TRBD1 or TRBD2 (5 bases each). With 5 bases removed from V and 5 bases from J, the gap between germline ends came to 14 bases. This CDR3 has 14 amino acids. The germline V gene has CDR1 KGHDR and CDR2 SFDVKD. The CDR3: CATSGGRGMETQYF. As DNA, the CDR3 is TGTGCCACCAGTGGGGGCAGAGGGATGGAGACCCAGTACTTC.

The chain uses TRBV7-6 and TRBJ1-3, with D tentatively TRBD1 (5 bases). Germline CDR1 SGHVS, CDR2 FNYEAQ. V gave up 4 bases and J gave up 0 bases, with 13 bases separating them. This CDR3 region has 16 residues. In DNA, the CDR3 is TGTGCCAGCAGCTACGGGACGCCCAGCTCTGGAAACACCATATATTTT. It encodes CASSYGTPSSGNTIYF.

J is TRBJ1-1 and V is TRBV7-2; 7 positions match TRBD1. With V trimmed by 5 bases and J by 6 bases, 12 bases remained unmatched. This CDR3 has 15 residues. The germline CDR1 and CDR2 sequences are SGHTA and FQGNSA. CDR3 bases: TGTGCCAGCAGCGTGGGACAGACCCCCAGGGCTGAAGCTTTCTTT. As protein: CASSVGQTPRAEAFF.

The J gene is TRBJ2-1, the V gene TRBV27; 9 bases match TRBD1. Germline V gives CDR1 MNHEY, CDR2 SMNVEV (reference sequence). The CDR3 totals 15 residues. Unmatched junction bases numbered 4, after V lost 4 bases and J lost 3 bases. Here the CDR3 DNA reads TGTGCCAGCAGTTCCCGGGACAGGGTCTACAATGAGCAGTTCTTC. Encoded protein: CASSSRDRVYNEQFF.

In its sample, this clone was seen once. V usage is TRBV30 and J usage is TRBJ2-2, with a weak D call TRBD2 (6 bases). Per germline, CDR1 GTSNPN and CDR2 SVGIG (reference sequence). The CDR3 totals 13 residues. V was pared by 7 bases and J by 7 bases, with 16 bases between. CDR3 nucleotides: TGTGCCTTACTACGGGGGTGGAACGGGGAGCTGTTTTTT. Protein: CALLRGWNGELFF. Supplemented by reference TRBV30 and TRBJ2-2, the full variable domain reads SQTIHQWPATLVQPVGSPLSLECTVEGTSNPNLYWYRQAAGRGLQLLFYSVGIGQISSEVPQNLSASRPQDRQFILSSKKLLLSDSGFYLCALLRGWNGELFFGEGSRLTVL.

V and J are TRBV6-5 and TRBJ2-7; TRBD1 aligns across 7 bases. The V and J ends lost 0 bases and 2 bases, in that order; junction bases with no gene match: 7. The CDR3 consists of 16 residues. Per the germline V gene, CDR1 is MNHEY and CDR2 is SVGAGI. CDR3 region: CASSYSSQTGTYEQYF. The DNA of the CDR3 is TGTGCCAGCAGTTACTCATCCCAGACAGGGACCTACGAGCAGTACTTC.

The gene calls are TRBV6-5 and TRBJ2-7; TRBD2 might be the D (5 bases). V lost 6 bases and J 0 bases, leaving 6 bases between the germline ends. The CDR3 runs to 12 residues. CDR1 is MNHEY, CDR2 SVGAGI, per germline. Here the CDR3 reads CASSGGSYEQYF. The CDR3 DNA reads as TGTGCCAGCAGCGGAGGCTCCTACGAGCAGTACTTC.

The chain recombines TRBV5-1 with TRBJ2-3; 8 nucleotides line up with TRBD2. The CDR3 has 15 amino acids. Germline trimming cut 0 bases from V and 6 bases from J; bases unmatched to any gene: 6. CDR1 and CDR2 from the germline V gene are SGHRS and YFSETQ. The CDR3 region is CASSLAGGPWDTQYF. The CDR3 DNA sequence: TGCGCCAGCAGCTTGGCGGGAGGGCCTTGGGATACGCAGTATTTT.

This clone occurred a few times. V and J are TRBV21-1 and TRBJ2-3; the D call in the table, TRBD2, was not verified against the DNA. TRBV21-1 is deemed a pseudogene. There are 18 residues in the CDR3. DNA of the CDR3: TGTGCCAGCAGCAAGGCAACGCGGGGGGCCCGTAGCACAGATACGCAGTATTTT. This sequence encodes CASSKATRGARSTDTQYF.

The chain uses TRBV5-1 and TRBJ1-4; D not resolved. V was shortened by 2 bases and J by 2 bases, with 4 bases between the two germline ends. From germline, CDR1 is SGHRS and CDR2 YFSETQ. The CDR3 totals 13 residues. The DNA of the CDR3 is TGCGCCAGCAGCTTATTCACTAATGAAAAACTGTTTTTT. Amino acids: CASSLFTNEKLFF.

The gene calls are TRBV12-3 or TRBV12-4 and TRBJ1-4; TRBD1 aligns across 9 bases. The CDR3 length is 13 residues. V gave up 9 bases and J gave up 8 bases; unmatched junction bases: 7. Here the CDR3 reads CASTGGAREKLFF. DNA for the CDR3: TGTGCCAGTACAGGGGGCGCACGGGAAAAACTGTTTTTT.

The chain is built from TRBV7-2 and TRBJ1-4; D is undetermined. Germline CDR1 SGHTA, CDR2 FQGNSA. V was pared by 2 bases and J by 4 bases, with 11 bases between. The CDR3 has 15 amino acids. Written as DNA, the CDR3 is TGTGCCAGCAGCTTAAACTGGGCCATTAATGAAAAACTGTTTTTT. Amino acid sequence: CASSLNWAINEKLFF. Full variable domain (remainder filled in from reference TRBV7-2 and TRBJ1-4): GAGVSQSPSNKVTEKGKDVELRCDPISGHTALYWYRQSLGQGLEFLIYFQGNSAPDKSGLPSDRFSAERTGGSVSTLTIQRTQQEDSAVYLCASSLNWAINEKLFFGSGTQLSVL.

The chain is built from TRBV27 and TRBJ2-5, with D hard to call. The V gene lost 0 bases and the J gene lost 4 bases, with 6 bases spanning the gap. The CDR3 consists of 13 residues. Germline assignment: CDR1 MNHEY and CDR2 SMNVEV (reference sequence). The CDR3 bases are TGTGCCAGCAGTTTATCGAGAATAGAGACCCAGTACTTC. Protein product: CASSLSRIETQYF.